Below are 27 T cell receptor beta chains sequenced from a single sample in a study of identical twins. MiXCR, applied by TCRdb to the 5' RACE reads, yields one record per CDR3 protein. This table holds 500,000 or so distinct CDR3 sequences, 14% found once. These same records also appear under a second study, on yellow fever vaccine responses in identical twins.

Sequenced sample: CD4+ T cells sorted from blood. All receptors derive from a woman under 30 in good health.

This clonotype was seen a handful of times. In DNA form, the CDR3 reads TGTGCCAGCAAGACTACCAGGGGAACTGAAGCTTTCTTT. This codes for CASKTTRGTEAFF. The chain uses TRBV28 and TRBJ1-1; TRBD1 might be the D (6 bases). This CDR3 comprises 13 residues. Trimming took off 7 bases at V and 5 bases at J, with 14 bases between the two ends. Germline V gene lookup returns CDR1 MDHEN and CDR2 SYDVKM.

V gene TRBV20-1 combines with J gene TRBJ2-5, with D tentatively TRBD1 (6 bases). This CDR3 comprises 15 residues. Germline CDR1 DFQATT, CDR2 SNEGSKA (reference sequence). V lost 0 bases to trimming and J lost 1 base, with 12 bases between them. The CDR3: CSARDWQGSQETQYF. The CDR3 DNA sequence: TGCAGTGCTAGAGATTGGCAGGGGTCCCAAGAGACCCAGTACTTC.

This chain uses TRBV6-1 with TRBJ2-7; 8 bases fit TRBD1. Germline loops: CDR1 MNHNS, CDR2 SASEGT. CDR3 length equals 14 residues. Unmatched junction bases numbered 3, after V lost 2 bases and J lost 3 bases. The DNA of the CDR3 is TGTGCCAGCAGTGAACAGGGGGCCATCTACGAGCAGTACTTC. The encoded protein is CASSEQGAIYEQYF.

The chain employs TRBV18 and TRBJ2-7; D gene ambiguous. CDR1 and CDR2 (germline): KGHSH, LQKENI. This CDR3 contains 14 residues. V lost 0 bases to trimming and J lost 3 bases, with 9 bases between them. The CDR3 DNA reads as TGTGCCAGCTCACCACCGATAGGAAACTACGAGCAGTACTTC. This codes for CASSPPIGNYEQYF.

This clonotype has at least ten counts. This chain links TRBV5-1 with TRBJ2-5, with D tentatively TRBD1 (6 bases). CDR3 length equals 15 residues. Trimming left V 1 base short and J 2 bases short, with 12 bases between. The germline V gene encodes CDR1 SGHRS and CDR2 YFSETQ. CDR3 sequence (DNA): TGCGCCAGCAGCTTGATGGGGACAACACAAGAGACCCAGTACTTC. Amino acids: CASSLMGTTQETQYF.

The rearrangement links TRBV10-3 to TRBJ2-7; 13 nucleotides agree with TRBD2. The ends lost 4 bases at V and 0 bases at J; junction bases unmatched: 6. This CDR3 is 17 amino acids long. Germline V gene lookup returns CDR1 ENHRY and CDR2 SYGVKD. The DNA of the CDR3 is TGTGCCATCAGTGGGACTAGCGGGGGCCTCAGCTCCTACGAGCAGTACTTC. Translation gives CAISGTSGGLSSYEQYF.

The chain is built from TRBV3-1 and TRBJ1-1, with D uncertain. Trimming removed 0 bases from V and 8 bases from J, with 7 bases in between. CDR3 size: 12 residues. The V gene's germline CDR1 is LGHDT and CDR2 YNNKEL (reference sequence). The CDR3 nucleotides are TGTGCCAGCAGCCAAGATAGGTTAGAAGCTTTCTTT. It is translated as CASSQDRLEAFF. The whole variable domain, filled in from reference TRBV3-1 and TRBJ1-1, reads DTAVSQTPKYLVTQMGNDKSIKCEQNLGHDTMYWYKQDSKKFLKIMFSYNNKELIINETVPNRFSPKSPDKAHLNLHINSLELGDSAVYFCASSQDRLEAFFGQGTRLTVV.

This clonotype was seen only once. V gene TRBV6-5 combines with J gene TRBJ2-7, with 10 bases matching TRBD1. With V trimmed by 2 bases and J by 2 bases, 6 bases remained unmatched. CDR3 length: 16 amino acids. Germline V gene sequence: CDR1 MNHEY, CDR2 SVGAGI. In DNA, the CDR3 is TGTGCCAGCAGTTACGGCTCCGGGACAGGGGCCTACGAGCAGTACTTC. Its protein product is CASSYGSGTGAYEQYF.

This clonotype was detected a few times. This rearrangement joins TRBV18 to TRBJ2-1, with D unresolved. Germline CDR1 KGHSH, CDR2 LQKENI. The CDR3 has 14 amino acids. Trimming took off 4 bases at V and 8 bases at J, with 15 bases between the two ends. This chain's CDR3 is CASSLESETHEQFF. In DNA, the CDR3 is TGTGCCAGCTCACTTGAGTCGGAAACCCATGAGCAGTTCTTC.

The V and J genes are TRBV20-1 and TRBJ2-1; 13 bases are shared with TRBD2. The CDR3 runs to 14 residues. Per the germline V gene, CDR1 is DFQATT and CDR2 is SNEGSKA (reference sequence). The V segment lost 5 bases and the J segment 6 bases; nucleotides outside the gene matches: 4. The CDR3 spells CSALLAGGTNEQFF. In nucleotides, the CDR3 is TGCAGTGCTTTACTAGCGGGAGGGACCAATGAGCAGTTCTTC.

This clonotype was seen only a few times. The rearrangement links TRBV7-3 to TRBJ1-1; D unclear. CDR1 and CDR2 (germline): SGHTA, FQGTGA. V was trimmed by 5 bases and J by 7 bases, leaving 11 bases between them. The CDR3 is 12 residues long. The CDR3 DNA is TGTGCCAGCAGCCCATCATGGGGTGAAGCTTTCTTT. This codes for CASSPSWGEAFF.

This clonotype was detected only a few times. The rearrangement uses TRBV7-9 and TRBJ2-5, with D perhaps matching TRBD1 (5 bases). V lost 2 bases and J 7 bases, leaving 11 bases between the germline ends. Germline CDR1 and CDR2: SEHNR and FQNEAQ (reference sequence). The CDR3 has 13 amino acids. CDR3 residues: CASSLSRDVTQYF. The CDR3 DNA sequence: TGTGCCAGCAGCTTATCCAGGGATGTGACCCAGTACTTC.

In this sample, this clonotype turned up a few times. The chain couples TRBV6-1 to TRBJ1-5; 7 nucleotides align to TRBD1. The germline V gene encodes CDR1 MNHNS and CDR2 SASEGT. This CDR3 is 15 amino acids long. V shed 6 bases and J 3 bases; nucleotides not matched to a gene: 8. The CDR3 DNA reads as TGTGCCAGCAGGGAACAGGGGAAGTCCAATCAGCCCCAGCATTTT. The encoded protein is CASREQGKSNQPQHF.

The V call is TRBV19, the J call TRBJ2-3; 9 bases align to TRBD1. Germline trimming cut 3 bases from V and 7 bases from J; bases unmatched to any gene: 8. This CDR3 is built from 15 residues. The V gene's germline CDR1 is LNHDA and CDR2 SQIVND (reference sequence). CDR3 amino acids: CASSIGTGLTNTQYF. Here the CDR3 DNA reads TGTGCCAGTAGTATCGGGACAGGGCTCACGAATACGCAGTATTTT.

This clonotype was seen ten or more times. V is TRBV12-3 or TRBV12-4 and J is TRBJ2-2; D gene ambiguous. The CDR3 extends over 15 amino acids. The V gene lost 5 bases and the J gene lost 0 bases, with 10 bases spanning the gap. CDR3 region: CASSAGRANTGELFF. In nucleotides, the CDR3 is TGTGCCAGCAGTGCCGGACGGGCGAACACCGGGGAGCTGTTTTTT.

CDR3 residues: CASSQPGQGAAQYF. The CDR3 coding sequence is TGTGCCAGCAGCCAACCGGGACAGGGGGCGGCCCAGTACTTC. The chain uses TRBV3-1 and TRBJ2-5; 12 bases line up with TRBD1. The trim removed 2 bases at V and 9 bases at J, leaving 4 bases unmatched. The CDR3 runs 14 residues. Germline V lookup: CDR1 LGHDT, CDR2 YNNKEL (reference sequence).

Only one count was recorded for this clonotype. J is TRBJ2-1 and V is TRBV29-1; TRBD2 matches 11 bases. Germline-derived CDR1 and CDR2 are SQVTM and ANQGSEA. The CDR3 spans 14 residues. Trimming cost V 1 base and J 9 bases; bases outside gene matches: 5. This CDR3 reads CSVEGGLAGGEQFF. CDR3 sequence (DNA): TGCAGCGTTGAAGGGGGCCTAGCGGGAGGTGAGCAGTTCTTC.

This clonotype was seen many times. The chain combines TRBV29-1 with TRBJ2-3; 9 nucleotides agree with TRBD2. V gave up 6 bases and J gave up 1 base; unmatched junction bases: 2. The CDR3 has 13 amino acids. The germline CDR1 and CDR2 sequences are SQVTM and ANQGSEA. The CDR3 region is CSVKRGGTDTQYF. DNA of the CDR3: TGCAGCGTAAAGCGGGGGGGCACAGATACGCAGTATTTT.

This clonotype occurred a few times. The V and J genes are TRBV6-1 and TRBJ2-3; D possibly uses TRBD1 or TRBD2 (5 bases each). V lost 7 bases to trimming and J lost 4 bases, with 18 bases between them. Per the germline V gene, CDR1 is MNHNS and CDR2 is SASEGT. The CDR3 is 15 amino acids. The CDR3 nucleotides are TGTGCCAGCACTGGTCTTGGGGACGCAGCAGATACGCAGTATTTT. This sequence encodes CASTGLGDAADTQYF.

V and J are TRBV7-2 and TRBJ2-5, with 8 bases identical to TRBD1. Germline-derived CDR1 and CDR2 are SGHTA and FQGNSA. The CDR3 loop spans 14 amino acids. Trimming removed 4 bases from V and 3 bases from J; junction bases left unmatched: 4. CDR3 DNA: TGTGCCAGCAGCTCAGGACAGGGAAAAGAGACCCAGTACTTC. Translated, it gives CASSSGQGKETQYF.

The CDR3 coding sequence is TGCAGTGCCACCGGGACAGCCATCACCGGGGAGCTGTTTTTT. This codes for CSATGTAITGELFF. The rearrangement joins TRBV20-1 to TRBJ2-2, with TRBD1 matching 7 bases. CDR3 length: 14 amino acids. Trimming at V came to 6 bases and at J to 4 bases, leaving 8 bases not matched to a gene. Germline-derived CDR1 and CDR2 are DFQATT and SNEGSKA (reference sequence).

This clonotype was observed at least ten times. The chain joins TRBV12-3 or TRBV12-4 to TRBJ2-2; 13 nucleotides match TRBD2. The CDR3 is 16 amino acids. The V gene end was trimmed by 6 bases and the J gene end by 4 bases; junction bases not matched to a gene: 5. CDR3 sequence (DNA): TGTGCCAGCAGGGGACTAGCGGGAAGTATCACCGGGGAGCTGTTTTTT. This sequence encodes CASRGLAGSITGELFF.

V is TRBV28 and J is TRBJ1-2; weak D call: TRBD1 (5 bases). The CDR3 loop spans 15 amino acids. The germline gives CDR1 MDHEN, CDR2 SYDVKM. Trimming removed 7 bases from V and 8 bases from J, with 23 bases in between. This CDR3 reads CASMLGATGSGGYTF. In nucleotides, the CDR3 is TGTGCCAGCATGTTAGGGGCCACAGGATCGGGGGGCTACACCTTC.

The J gene is TRBJ2-1, the V gene TRBV10-3; D ambiguous. Trimming cost V 6 bases and J 10 bases, with 13 bases left between them. CDR3 length equals 12 residues. Germline lookup yields CDR1 ENHRY and CDR2 SYGVKD. The DNA of the CDR3 is TGTGCCATCAGCGAGCCCCCCGGGGAGCAGTTCTTC. It codes for CAISEPPGEQFF.

The rearrangement links TRBV14 to TRBJ2-1, with D possibly being TRBD2 (5 bases). CDR1 is SGHDN, CDR2 FVKESK, per germline. This CDR3 contains 15 residues. Trimming stripped 1 base from V and 6 bases from J, with 13 bases between. CDR3 in DNA: TGTGCCAGCAGCCAAGGGCTAGCAGCGAGCAATGAGCAGTTCTTC. It is translated as CASSQGLAASNEQFF.

This rearrangement joins TRBV5-1 to TRBJ2-3, with TRBD2 matching over 9 bases. The germline CDR1 and CDR2 sequences are SGHRS and YFSETQ. The CDR3 loop spans 15 amino acids. The trim removed 2 bases at V and 4 bases at J, leaving 5 bases unmatched. In nucleotides, the CDR3 is TGCGCCAGCAGCTTTGGCGGGGGGGTCGCAGATACGCAGTATTTT. Translating gives CASSFGGGVADTQYF.

The chain's CDR3 is CASSLAYRAIKNEQFF. DNA of the CDR3: TGTGCCAGCAGTCTAGCGTATCGGGCCATAAAGAATGAGCAGTTCTTC. The gene calls are TRBV7-2 and TRBJ2-1; TRBD2 might be the D (6 bases). This CDR3 has 16 residues. With 6 bases removed from V and 7 bases from J, the gap between germline ends came to 22 bases. Germline assignment: CDR1 SGHTA and CDR2 FQGNSA.